What follows is one T cell receptor (beta chain) and its context. The antigen remains undetermined. Primers: 60 Vbeta forward and 13 Jbeta reverse. The table came from immunoSEQ multiplex PCR; TCRdb's copy has only in-frame clones and leaves some out. This table has approximately 210,000 clones, approximately 80% appearing once. The entry originates in a study of cytomegalovirus exposure and HLA in healthy donors. Study-level findings and limits: It was reported that the classifier diagnosed cytomegalovirus status with high specificity and sensitivity in both the original and validation cohorts. Most of the CMV-associated TCR beta chains (in a later analysis) appeared to be HLA-restricted.

This clonotype originated in a woman in her forties or fifties in good health and CMV-seropositive. The sample taken for sequencing was PBMCs.

The CDR3 DNA follows: TGTGCCAGCAGCTTAGATCGACTAGCGGGGGGGCATGAGCAGTTCTTC. Translating gives CASSLDRLAGGHEQFF. The rearrangement joins TRBV11-2 to TRBJ2-1, with 14 positions matching TRBD2. This CDR3 has 16 residues. The V gene's germline CDR1 is SGHAT and CDR2 FQNNGV. The V segment lost 0 bases and the J segment 8 bases; nucleotides outside the gene matches: 3.